This entry lists 19 T cell receptor beta chains sequenced from one sample in a study of Ad26.COV2.S vaccination and SARS-CoV-2 variants. Treatment in this sample: about 20 received Ad26.COV2.S at low or high dose, single or two shots; 5 received placebo; per-sample allocation not given. Sampling occurred on day 63 after the first vaccine or placebo injection. Here immunoSEQ multiplex PCR was the method, and the copy in TCRdb shows in-frame clones only, minus some. Here the sample spans about 400,000 clones, around 89% being singletons. The source material was peripheral blood, sampled in a trial of Ad26.COV2.S vaccine versus placebo. These TCRs come from a person aged 18-65 years who received the Ad26.COV2.S COVID-19 vaccine or a placebo.

This clone was found a few times. The CDR3 loop is CATAGNYEQYF. The CDR3 DNA reads TGTGCCACAGCGGGGAACTACGAGCAGTACTTC. V gene TRBV18 combines with J gene TRBJ2-7, with TRBD2 matching over 7 bases. The CDR3 consists of 11 residues. Germline CDR1 and CDR2: KGHSH and LQKENI. The junction had 3 bases not matched to a gene; V was cut back by 10 bases and J by 3 bases.

V usage is TRBV2 and J usage is TRBJ1-4; possible D gene TRBD1, 6 bases. CDR1 SNHLY and CDR2 FYNNEI come from the germline V gene. V lost 4 bases and J lost 3, with 12 bases in between. There are 15 residues in the CDR3. The CDR3 here is CASSGTARPNEKLFF. The DNA of the CDR3 is TGTGCCAGCAGTGGGACAGCTCGCCCTAATGAAAAACTGTTTTTT.

This chain uses TRBV7-2 with TRBJ1-6; 11 nucleotides agree with TRBD1. Germline assignment: CDR1 SGHTA and CDR2 FQGNSA. V gave up 3 bases and J gave up 11 bases; unmatched junction bases: 3. The CDR3 extends over 14 amino acids. The DNA for the CDR3 is TGTGCCAGCAGCTTCGGACAGGGGGCAACACCCCTCCACTTT. This translates into CASSFGQGATPLHF.

V gene TRBV6-5 combines with J gene TRBJ2-7; perhaps TRBD1 as D (8 bases). CDR1 MNHEY and CDR2 SVGAGI come from the germline V gene. Trimming left V 6 bases short and J 6 bases short, with 18 bases between. The CDR3 sequence is 14 residues long. The CDR3 spells CASSPQGGVSEQYF. The CDR3 DNA reads as TGTGCCAGCAGCCCACAGGGGGGGGTTTCCGAGCAGTACTTC.

The chain employs TRBV28 and TRBJ2-5, with TRBD2 as a possible D gene (7 bases). Germline V gene lookup returns CDR1 MDHEN and CDR2 SYDVKM. V shed 6 bases and J shed 5 bases, with 13 bases lying between them. CDR3 length: 13 residues. CDR3 amino acids: CASSPRGAETQYF. The CDR3 coding sequence is TGTGCCAGCAGCCCCCGGGGGGCGGAGACCCAGTACTTC.

This chain connects TRBV14 to TRBJ2-7; TRBD2 might be the D (6 bases). Germline V gives CDR1 SGHDN, CDR2 FVKESK. The CDR3 spans 16 residues. Trimming stripped 0 bases from V and 0 bases from J, with 12 bases between. Here the CDR3 DNA reads TGTGCCAGCAGCCAAGAGGGGGGTAGTATCTCCTACGAGCAGTACTTC. As protein: CASSQEGGSISYEQYF. The variable domain in full, with the rest retrieved from reference TRBV14 and TRBJ2-7, is EAGVTQFPSHSVIEKGQTVTLRCDPISGHDNLYWYRRVMGKEIKFLLHFVKESKQDESGMPNNRFLAERTGGTYSTLKVQPAELEDSGVYFCASSQEGGSISYEQYFGPGTRLTVT.

CDR3 sequence reads: CASSPPGGLYEQYF. The CDR3 DNA follows: TGTGCCAGCTCACCACCAGGGGGCTTGTACGAGCAGTACTTC. The V gene is TRBV18, the J gene TRBJ2-7, with 7 bases that match TRBD1. The CDR3 runs 14 residues. The germline gives CDR1 KGHSH, CDR2 LQKENI. The junction had 3 bases not matched to a gene; V was cut back by 0 bases and J by 4 bases.

This clone was recorded a few times. The germline gene is not matched at one end of the junction; a read error may be the cause. This rearrangement joins TRBV20-1 to TRBJ2-3, with 13 bases lining up with TRBD2. The CDR3 totals 15 residues. Germline V lookup: CDR1 DFQATT, CDR2 SNEGSKA (reference sequence). The CDR3 is CSASQLAGGPDPLHF. DNA for the CDR3: TGCAGTGCTAGTCAACTAGCGGGGGGGCCCGATCCCTTGCATTTT.

This chain uses TRBV15 with TRBJ1-1; D remains ambiguous. Germline V gene data show CDR1 as LNHNV and CDR2 as YYDKDF (reference sequence). The CDR3 spans 13 residues. V was trimmed by 3 bases and J by 2 bases, leaving 7 bases between them. CDR3 residues: CATSRETNTEAFF. CDR3 sequence (DNA): TGTGCCACCAGCAGGGAAACAAACACTGAAGCTTTCTTT.

The chain couples TRBV10-1 to TRBJ2-5, with 13 nucleotides matching TRBD2. Germline CDR1 reads WNHNN; CDR2 reads SYGVQD (reference sequence). The CDR3 has 15 residues. The junction had 10 bases not matched to a gene; V was cut back by 7 bases and J by 8 bases. The CDR3 coding sequence is TGCGCCAGCAACGACGGACTAGCGGGGGCCGGCACCCAGTACTTC. As protein: CASNDGLAGAGTQYF.

The rearrangement uses TRBV19 and TRBJ1-1, with D unresolved. This CDR3 comprises 12 residues. CDR1 and CDR2 from the germline V gene are LNHDA and SQIVND (reference sequence). Trimming removed 7 bases from V and 1 base from J, with 7 bases in between. CDR3: CASIVGNTEAFF. The CDR3 region has the DNA TGTGCCAGTATTGTGGGGAACACTGAAGCTTTCTTT.

The chain couples TRBV6-6 to TRBJ2-7, with 7 bases aligning to TRBD1. With 6 bases clipped from V and 4 bases from J, the junction kept 9 bases outside the gene matches. The CDR3 loop spans 14 amino acids. CDR1 and CDR2 from the germline V gene are MNHNY and SVGAGI (reference sequence). This CDR3 is CASRTSRGLYEQYF. CDR3 DNA sequence: TGTGCCAGCAGAACCAGCAGGGGGTTGTACGAGCAGTACTTC.

The chain links TRBV7-9 to TRBJ1-1; unclear D gene. The germline V gene encodes CDR1 SEHNR and CDR2 FQNEAQ (reference sequence). Trimming shortened V by 5 bases and J by 2 bases, and 9 bases separated the two germline ends. The CDR3 totals 13 residues. The CDR3 sequence is CASSRPSNTEAFF. Written as DNA, the CDR3 is TGTGCCAGCAGCAGACCGAGTAACACTGAAGCTTTCTTT.

The V and J genes are TRBV15 and TRBJ2-7, with D perhaps given as TRBD1 or TRBD2 (5 bases each). This CDR3 has 15 amino acids. Trimming removed 4 bases from V and 3 bases from J, with 16 bases in between. Germline V lookup: CDR1 LNHNV, CDR2 YYDKDF (reference sequence). The CDR3 DNA sequence: TGTGCCACCAGCATCGGGGCAGGCACAAACTACGAGCAGTACTTC. Translated: CATSIGAGTNYEQYF.

J is TRBJ1-3 and V is TRBV4-1; D is ambiguous. CDR1 is MGHRA, CDR2 YSYEKL, per germline. The CDR3 is 15 amino acids. Trimming removed 1 base from V and 0 bases from J, with 7 bases in between. The CDR3 DNA reads as TGCGCCAGCAGCCAAGTGATCTACTCTGGAAACACCATATATTTT. Its translation is CASSQVIYSGNTIYF.

The CDR3 DNA reads TGTGCCAGCAGTTTAACAGCCCTCTATGGCTACACCTTC. Its translation: CASSLTALYGYTF. V gene TRBV27 combines with J gene TRBJ1-2; no clear D. CDR1 and CDR2 from the germline V gene are MNHEY and SMNVEV (reference sequence). Trimming stripped 2 bases from V and 4 bases from J, with 8 bases between. There are 13 residues in the CDR3.

The V call is TRBV2, the J call TRBJ1-1; no reliable D call. Trimming removed 10 bases from V and 1 base from J, with 10 bases in between. This CDR3 comprises 12 residues. From germline, CDR1 is SNHLY and CDR2 FYNNEI. CDR3 residues: CATLRPNTEAFF. CDR3 nucleotide sequence: TGTGCCACCCTTCGACCGAACACTGAAGCTTTCTTT.

The chain uses TRBV21-1 and TRBJ2-4. TRBV21-1 is noted as a pseudogene. The CDR3 is made up of 18 amino acids. The CDR3 is CASSKVRPKTIDKNIQYF. CDR3 coding DNA: TGTGCCAGCAGCAAAGTACGGCCGAAAACGATCGACAAAAACATTCAGTACTTC.

The chain employs TRBV19 and TRBJ2-2; no clear D gene. The CDR3 totals 12 residues. Deletions cut 5 bases from V and 1 base from J, with 2 bases between. Germline V gene lookup returns CDR1 LNHDA and CDR2 SQIVND (reference sequence). CDR3 protein: CASSLNTGELFF. DNA of the CDR3: TGTGCCAGTAGTCTGAACACCGGGGAGCTGTTTTTT.